This T cell receptor (beta chain) was obtained from a study of low-dose radiotherapy and immunotherapy resistance in tumors. For the study at large: For four cycles from cycle 1 day 1, patients took 300 mg oral aspirin daily.

This clonotype was seen at least ten times. With TRAV- and TRBV-specific primers, first-strand cDNA was made, covering the alpha and beta chains. The PCR that amplified TCRs ran for around 22 cycles, relying on a constant-region primer and a V-primer adapter. Isolated mRNA was amplified by in vitro transcription. Each CDR3 protein is one row after TCRdb ran MiXCR on the reads. The sample has approximately 84,000 distinct CDR3 sequences; less than 20% are singletons. Time point specified: after trial treatment. Treatment defined: LDRT plus nivolumab, ipilimumab, low-dose cyclophosphamide and aspirin (RACIN trial). The donors, trial participants, received nivolumab, ipilimumab, aspirin, low-dose cyclophosphamide and low-dose radiotherapy. The source material was PBMCs, sampled after low-dose radiotherapy plus immunotherapy. This receptor was obtained from a male donor with prostate cancer.

DNA of the CDR3: TGTGCCAGCAGCTTAGGGTCGGGGACGTGGCGGGAGTCGGATGAGCAGTTCTTC. Translation: CASSLGSGTWRESDEQFF. The chain has TRBV11-3 and TRBJ2-1; 7 positions agree with TRBD2. The CDR3 totals 18 residues. Unmatched junction bases numbered 17, after V lost 1 base and J lost 8 bases. Germline assignment: CDR1 SGHNT and CDR2 YENEEA. The whole variable domain, filled in from reference TRBV11-3 and TRBJ2-1, reads EAGVVQSPRYKIIEKKQPVAFWCNPISGHNTLYWYLQNLGQGPELLIRYENEEAVDDSQLPKDRFSAERLKGVDSTLKIQPAELGDSAVYLCASSLGSGTWRESDEQFFGPGTRLTVL.